In this sample, the clone carrying this T cell receptor beta chain turned up many times. This entry belongs to a study of regulatory T cells in long-lasting Graves disease. Both iRepertoire HTBI primers and Arm-PCR of CDR3 regions were used to build the TCR beta libraries. MiXCR, applied by TCRdb to the multiplex PCR reads, yields one record per CDR3 protein. The data show over 500,000 distinct CDR3 sequences, approximately 15% seen once. The time point denotes: newly diagnosed GD, antithyroid drugs for less than 3 months. Following extraction of RNA from PBMCs, that RNA was used to make the TCR library. The CDR3 extends over 13 amino acids. V lost 1 base and J 5 bases, leaving 8 bases between the germline ends. CDR1 is SGHTA, CDR2 FQGNSA, per germline. These data also formed part of another study, on T cells in Graves' hyperthyroidism and ophthalmopathy.

The receptor was derived from a woman in her twenties or thirties with Graves disease. The chain employs TRBV7-2 and TRBJ2-5; TRBD1 is a possible D gene (5 bases). The specimen was peripheral blood mononuclear cells (PBMCs), collected at new diagnosis, from a patient treated with antithyroid drugs. The CDR3 spells CASSLGQRETQYF. CDR3 bases: TGTGCCAGCAGCTTAGGACAGAGGGAGACCCAGTACTTC.